The 20 T cell receptor beta chains given below trace back to one sample, sequenced in a study of blood T cell repertoires in COVID-19. The protocol was immunoSEQ multiplex PCR, while the TCRdb copy is restricted to in-frame clones and leaves out a portion. Among a few hundred thousand clones listed, about nine tenths were seen once. The sequencing sample was made of PBMCs or T cells enriched from blood (not recorded which). The receptors here all came from a woman aged 30 to 39 who had recovered from COVID-19.

V and J are TRBV5-1 and TRBJ2-1; D not resolved. This CDR3 has 16 residues. CDR1 and CDR2 from the germline V gene are SGHRS and YFSETQ. V lost 0 bases and J 5 bases, leaving 15 bases between the germline ends. The CDR3 loop reads CASSLVVSAENNEQFF. The CDR3 DNA reads TGCGCCAGCAGCTTGGTAGTCTCGGCGGAAAACAATGAGCAGTTCTTC.

This clone was seen once. The rearrangement joins TRBV7-2 to TRBJ2-1; 12 bases are shared with TRBD2. Germline V gives CDR1 SGHTA, CDR2 FQGNSA. The CDR3 totals 16 residues. Germline trimming cut 4 bases from V and 9 bases from J; bases unmatched to any gene: 10. The CDR3 loop reads CASSSPGTSGLREQFF. The CDR3, as DNA: TGTGCCAGCAGCTCTCCCGGGACTAGCGGGCTTCGTGAGCAGTTCTTC.

This chain joins TRBV5-1 and TRBJ1-4; D remains unclear. In germline, CDR1 is SGHRS, CDR2 YFSETQ. The CDR3 spans 14 residues. V shed 0 bases and J shed 4 bases, with 7 bases lying between them. CDR3 amino acids: CASSLAGFNEKLFF. The CDR3 nucleotides read TGCGCCAGCAGCTTGGCCGGGTTTAATGAAAAACTGTTTTTT.

This clone is a singleton in its sample. CDR3 nucleotide sequence: TGTGCCAGCAGCCAGGACAGTGTATCCTACAATGAGCAGTTCTTC. Amino acid sequence: CASSQDSVSYNEQFF. This chain connects TRBV11-3 to TRBJ2-1; D is possibly TRBD1 (6 bases). The V and J ends lost 5 bases and 1 base respectively, with 12 bases between them. Germline CDR1 SGHNT, CDR2 YENEEA. The CDR3 loop spans 15 amino acids.

The chain links TRBV5-4 to TRBJ2-1, with D perhaps matching TRBD1 (6 bases). The CDR3 extends over 14 amino acids. The V end was cut by 2 bases, the J end by 8 bases, with 14 bases between. Germline CDR1 and CDR2: SGHNT and YYREEE (reference sequence). The CDR3 spells CASSLTGPGDEQFF. CDR3 bases: TGTGCCAGCAGCTTAACGGGCCCAGGGGATGAGCAGTTCTTC.

The chain is built from TRBV28 and TRBJ2-7, with 8 bases aligning to TRBD1. The V segment lost 5 bases and the J segment 5 bases; nucleotides outside the gene matches: 11. CDR1 is MDHEN and CDR2 is SYDVKM in the germline V gene. There are 15 residues in the CDR3. The CDR3 protein is CASSGTRTGSHEQYF. The CDR3 nucleotides are TGTGCCAGCAGTGGTACCAGGACAGGGAGCCACGAGCAGTACTTC.

The CDR3 loop is CASSDWGRSNEKLFF. The CDR3 bases are TGTGCCAGCAGTGATTGGGGGAGGTCTAATGAAAAACTGTTTTTT. The chain has TRBV6-1 and TRBJ1-4; a weak D match, TRBD1 (5 bases). V lost 3 bases and J 3 bases, leaving 11 bases between the germline ends. The length of the CDR3 is 15 residues. CDR1 and CDR2 (germline): MNHNS, SASEGT.

J is TRBJ1-5 and V is TRBV5-5, with D maybe TRBD1 (5 bases). Germline CDR1 SGHKS, CDR2 YYEKEE (reference sequence). V lost 1 base, J lost 0 bases, and 14 bases lay in between. The CDR3 length is 17 residues. CDR3 sequence reads: CASSLYRTGNSNQPQHF. CDR3 coding DNA: TGTGCCAGCAGCTTGTACAGGACCGGTAATAGCAATCAGCCCCAGCATTTT.

The chain combines TRBV5-1 with TRBJ2-7, with TRBD1 as a possible D gene (6 bases). From germline, CDR1 is SGHRS and CDR2 YFSETQ. CDR3 size: 13 residues. The germline V and J ends were trimmed by 4 bases and 1 base, with 9 bases remaining between them. The CDR3 region has the DNA TGCGCCAGCAGCATCAGGGGTTCCTACGAGCAGTACTTC. Residues: CASSIRGSYEQYF.

This clone showed up just a few times. This chain links TRBV5-6 with TRBJ2-3; 8 bases align to TRBD1. The CDR3 spans 16 residues. V gave up 1 base and J gave up 0 bases; unmatched junction bases: 4. The V gene's germline CDR1 is SGHDT and CDR2 YYEEEE. The CDR3 sequence is CASSLPGQDSTDTQYF. The CDR3 DNA is TGTGCCAGCAGCTTGCCGGGACAGGATAGCACAGATACGCAGTATTTT.

This chain uses TRBV11-2 with TRBJ1-1, with 8 bases identical to TRBD1. The CDR3 contains 14 residues. Germline CDR1 and CDR2: SGHAT and FQNNGV. V shed 6 bases and J 1 base; nucleotides not matched to a gene: 4. The CDR3 region is CASRYGTGNTEAFF. CDR3 nucleotides: TGTGCCAGCAGATACGGGACAGGGAACACTGAAGCTTTCTTT.

The chain has TRBV27 and TRBJ2-2; D ambiguous. This CDR3 comprises 12 residues. Per germline, CDR1 MNHEY and CDR2 SMNVEV (reference sequence). Trimming removed 6 bases at V and 5 bases at J, with 7 bases between. CDR3 loop: CASSLRTGELFF. The CDR3 DNA is TGTGCCAGCAGCCTCAGAACCGGGGAGCTGTTTTTT.

The chain uses TRBV28 and TRBJ1-4; D remains unclear. The CDR3 is made up of 11 amino acids. The ends were cut back, 6 bases at V and 10 bases at J, with 9 bases in the middle. CDR1 and CDR2 (germline): MDHEN, SYDVKM. In nucleotides, the CDR3 is TGTGCCAGCAGGGGTGAGGGAAAACTGTTTTTT. Translation: CASRGEGKLFF. Combining the CDR3 with reference TRBV28 and TRBJ1-4 gives the whole variable domain DVKVTQSSRYLVKRTGEKVFLECVQDMDHENMFWYRQDPGLGLRLIYFSYDVKMKEKGDIPEGYSVSREKKERFSLILESASTNQTSMYLCASRGEGKLFFGSGTQLSVL.

This chain links TRBV6-6 with TRBJ1-1, with 8 bases that match TRBD1. The J segment lost 12 bases and the V segment lost 0 bases, leaving 6 bases of the junction unmatched. This CDR3 contains 13 residues. CDR1 and CDR2 (germline): MNHNY, SVGAGI (reference sequence). The CDR3 is CASSYSTGGRSFF. The CDR3 nucleotides read TGTGCCAGCAGTTACTCTACAGGGGGTCGATCTTTCTTT.

V and J are TRBV18 and TRBJ1-1, with D possibly being TRBD1 (5 bases). The CDR3 spans 14 residues. Germline CDR1 reads KGHSH; CDR2 reads LQKENI. Trimming took 4 bases from V and 5 from J, leaving 14 bases between them. The CDR3 DNA reads as TGTGCCAGCTCACAGGGGCTACTGTGGACTGAAGCTTTCTTT. Residues: CASSQGLLWTEAFF.

In regard to this clone: Mismatch with germline at one junction end may stem from a read error. V is TRBV2 and J is TRBJ2-7; 11 nucleotides agree with TRBD2. The length of the CDR3 is 11 residues. Germline CDR1 is SNHLY and CDR2 is FYNNEI. CDR3 protein: CARSTSGRVSF. The DNA of the CDR3 is TGTGCCAGATCCACTAGCGGGAGAGTTTCCTTC.

The rearrangement joins TRBV5-1 to TRBJ1-1, with D hard to call. The V end was cut by 0 bases, the J end by 3 bases, with 9 bases between. This CDR3 is built from 14 residues. From germline, CDR1 is SGHRS and CDR2 YFSETQ. In nucleotides, the CDR3 is TGCGCCAGCAGCTTGGATAATCGTTACACTGAAGCTTTCTTT. Protein sequence: CASSLDNRYTEAFF. Filled out from reference TRBV5-1 and TRBJ1-1, the complete variable domain reads KAGVTQTPRYLIKTRGQQVTLSCSPISGHRSVSWYQQTPGQGLQFLFEYFSETQRNKGNFPGRFSGRQFSNSRSEMNVSTLELGDSALYLCASSLDNRYTEAFFGQGTRLTVV.

The chain recombines TRBV5-8 with TRBJ1-5; TRBD1 matches 9 bases. This CDR3 region has 15 residues. CDR1 and CDR2 (germline): SGHTS, YDEGEE. The V gene end was trimmed by 0 bases and the J gene end by 7 bases; junction bases not matched to a gene: 5. The CDR3 sequence is CASSLEGQGRQPQHF. CDR3 sequence (DNA): TGTGCCAGCAGCTTGGAGGGACAGGGACGCCAGCCCCAGCATTTT. Together with reference TRBV5-8 and TRBJ1-5, the CDR3 gives the full variable domain: EAGVTQSPTHLIKTRGQQATLRCSPISGHTSVYWYQQALGLGLQFLLWYDEGEERNRGNFPPRFSGRQFPNYSSELNVNALELEDSALYLCASSLEGQGRQPQHFGDGTRLSIL.

The rearrangement joins TRBV27 to TRBJ2-1; 11 bases align to TRBD2. The length of the CDR3 is 19 residues. The junction had 13 bases not matched to a gene; V was cut back by 6 bases and J by 0 bases. The germline gives CDR1 MNHEY, CDR2 SMNVEV (reference sequence). The chain's CDR3 is CASRPLAGGSFSSYNEQFF. In DNA form, the CDR3 reads TGTGCCAGCAGGCCCCTAGCGGGGGGATCTTTCAGCTCCTACAATGAGCAGTTCTTC.

About this clone itself: Other DNA sequences in the sample encode the same CDR3. The chain recombines TRBV5-1 with TRBJ1-1; 10 bases match TRBD1. V was pared by 4 bases and J by 5 bases, with 8 bases of the junction left unmatched. The CDR3 is 15 amino acids. CDR1 SGHRS and CDR2 YFSETQ come from the germline V gene. CDR3 in amino acids: CASSPPDRGLTEAFF. In DNA form, the CDR3 reads TGCGCCAGCAGCCCGCCCGACAGGGGGCTGACTGAAGCTTTCTTT.